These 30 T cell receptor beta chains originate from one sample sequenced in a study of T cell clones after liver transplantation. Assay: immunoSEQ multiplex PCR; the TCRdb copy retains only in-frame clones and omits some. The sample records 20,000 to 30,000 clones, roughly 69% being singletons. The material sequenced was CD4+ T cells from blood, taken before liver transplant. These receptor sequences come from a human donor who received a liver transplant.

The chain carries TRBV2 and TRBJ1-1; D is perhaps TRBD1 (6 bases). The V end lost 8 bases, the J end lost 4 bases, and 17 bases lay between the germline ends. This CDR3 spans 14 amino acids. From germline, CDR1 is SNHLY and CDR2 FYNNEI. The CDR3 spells CASGGQLRGTEAFF. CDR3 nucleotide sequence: TGTGCCAGCGGGGGACAACTTAGAGGCACTGAAGCTTTCTTT.

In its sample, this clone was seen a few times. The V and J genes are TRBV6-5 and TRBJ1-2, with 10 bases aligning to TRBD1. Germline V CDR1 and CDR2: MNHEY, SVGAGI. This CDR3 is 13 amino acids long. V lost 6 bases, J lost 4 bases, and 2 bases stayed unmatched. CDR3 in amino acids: CASSRDRGYGYTF. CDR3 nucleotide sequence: TGTGCCAGCAGCCGGGACAGGGGCTATGGCTACACCTTC.

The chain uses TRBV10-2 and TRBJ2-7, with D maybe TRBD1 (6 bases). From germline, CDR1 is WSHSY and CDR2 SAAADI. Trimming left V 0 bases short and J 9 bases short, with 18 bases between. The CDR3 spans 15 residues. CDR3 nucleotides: TGCGCCAGCAGTGAGTCAGGGGGAATACTGGAGGTGCAGTACTTC. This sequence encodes CASSESGGILEVQYF.

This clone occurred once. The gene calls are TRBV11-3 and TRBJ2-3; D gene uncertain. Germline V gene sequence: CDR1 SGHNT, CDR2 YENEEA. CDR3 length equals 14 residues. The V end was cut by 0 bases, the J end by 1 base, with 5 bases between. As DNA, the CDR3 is TGTGCCAGCAGCTTAGATTTGGGCACAGATACGCAGTATTTT. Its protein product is CASSLDLGTDTQYF.

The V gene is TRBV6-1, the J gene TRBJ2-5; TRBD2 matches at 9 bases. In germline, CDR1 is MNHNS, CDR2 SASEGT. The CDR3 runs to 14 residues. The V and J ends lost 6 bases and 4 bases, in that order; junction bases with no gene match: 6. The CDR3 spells CASRVAGVGETQYF. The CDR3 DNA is TGTGCCAGCAGGGTAGCGGGAGTTGGAGAGACCCAGTACTTC.

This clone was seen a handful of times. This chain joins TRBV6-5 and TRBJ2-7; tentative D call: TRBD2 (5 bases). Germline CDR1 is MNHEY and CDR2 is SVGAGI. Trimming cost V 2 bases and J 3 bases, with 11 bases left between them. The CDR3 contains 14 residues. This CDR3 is CASSYGPGNYEQYV. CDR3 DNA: TGTGCCAGCAGTTACGGTCCGGGGAACTACGAGCAGTACGTC.

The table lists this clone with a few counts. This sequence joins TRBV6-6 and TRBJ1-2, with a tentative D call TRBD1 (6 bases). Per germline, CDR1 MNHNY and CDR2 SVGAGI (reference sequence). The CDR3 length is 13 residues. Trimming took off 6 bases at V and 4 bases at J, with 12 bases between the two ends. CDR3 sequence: CASRGDTVYGYTF. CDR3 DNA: TGTGCCAGCAGGGGGGACACTGTCTATGGCTACACCTTC.

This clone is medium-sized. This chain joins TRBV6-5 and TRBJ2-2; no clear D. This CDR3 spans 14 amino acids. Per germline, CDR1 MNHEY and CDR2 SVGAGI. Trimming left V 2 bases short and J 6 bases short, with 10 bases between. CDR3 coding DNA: TGTGCCAGCAGTTACAGGGATCCGTCCGGGGAGCTGTTTTTT. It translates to CASSYRDPSGELFF.

CDR3 loop: CASRRGTENTEAFF. CDR3 coding DNA: TGTGCCAGCAGAAGGGGGACAGAGAACACTGAAGCTTTCTTT. The V and J genes are TRBV7-2 and TRBJ1-1; 7 bases are shared with TRBD1. Germline V gene data show CDR1 as SGHTA and CDR2 as FQGNSA. The CDR3 runs 14 residues. Trimming cost V 6 bases and J 1 base; bases outside gene matches: 5.

The CDR3 nucleotides are TGTGCCAGCTCACCGCCGGGACAGGGGGCTCGTGTTAATGAGCAGTTCTTC. Its protein product is CASSPPGQGARVNEQFF. The chain recombines TRBV18 with TRBJ2-1; 12 bases line up with TRBD1. The CDR3 loop spans 17 amino acids. Germline values: CDR1 KGHSH, CDR2 LQKENI. V trimming: 3 bases; J trimming: 7 bases; junction bases outside the gene matches: 10. Together with reference TRBV18 and TRBJ2-1, the CDR3 gives the full variable domain: NAGVMQNPRHLVRRRGQEARLRCSPMKGHSHVYWYRQLPEEGLKFMVYLQKENIIDESGMPKERFSAEFPKEGPSILRIQQVVRGDSAAYFCASSPPGQGARVNEQFFGPGTRLTVL.

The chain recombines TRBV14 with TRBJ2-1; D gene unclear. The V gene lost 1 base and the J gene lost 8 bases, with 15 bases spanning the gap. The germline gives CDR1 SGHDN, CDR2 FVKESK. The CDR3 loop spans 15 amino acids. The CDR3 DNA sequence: TGTGCCAGCAGCCAAGGAAGGGATCGGCAGTATGAGCAGTTCTTC. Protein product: CASSQGRDRQYEQFF.

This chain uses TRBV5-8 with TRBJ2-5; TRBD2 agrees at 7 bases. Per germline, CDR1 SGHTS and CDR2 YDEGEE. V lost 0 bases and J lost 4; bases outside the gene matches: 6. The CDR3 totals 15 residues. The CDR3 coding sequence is TGTGCCAGCAGCTTGGGACTAGCCGGAGGAGAGACCCAGTACTTC. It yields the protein CASSLGLAGGETQYF. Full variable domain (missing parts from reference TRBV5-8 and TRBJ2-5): EAGVTQSPTHLIKTRGQQATLRCSPISGHTSVYWYQQALGLGLQFLLWYDEGEERNRGNFPPRFSGRQFPNYSSELNVNALELEDSALYLCASSLGLAGGETQYFGPGTRLLVL.

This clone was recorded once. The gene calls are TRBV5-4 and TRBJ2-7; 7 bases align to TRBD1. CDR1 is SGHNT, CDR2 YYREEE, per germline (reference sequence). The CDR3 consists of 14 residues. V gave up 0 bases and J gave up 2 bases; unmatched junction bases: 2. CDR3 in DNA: TGTGCCAGCAGCTTGGACGGGACAGCCTACGAGCAGTACTTC. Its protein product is CASSLDGTAYEQYF.

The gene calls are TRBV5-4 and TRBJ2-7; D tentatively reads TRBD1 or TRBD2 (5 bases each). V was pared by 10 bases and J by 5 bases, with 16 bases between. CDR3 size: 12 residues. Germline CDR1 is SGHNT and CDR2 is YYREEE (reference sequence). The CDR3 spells CACGGVSHEQYF. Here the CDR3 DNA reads TGTGCCTGTGGGGGTGTATCCCACGAGCAGTACTTC.

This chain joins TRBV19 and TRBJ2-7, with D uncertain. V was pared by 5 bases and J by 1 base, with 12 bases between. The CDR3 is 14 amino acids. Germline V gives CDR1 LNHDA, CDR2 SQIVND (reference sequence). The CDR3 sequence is CASSPSGSSYEQYV. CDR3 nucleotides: TGTGCCAGTAGTCCATCCGGGTCTTCCTACGAGCAGTACGTC.

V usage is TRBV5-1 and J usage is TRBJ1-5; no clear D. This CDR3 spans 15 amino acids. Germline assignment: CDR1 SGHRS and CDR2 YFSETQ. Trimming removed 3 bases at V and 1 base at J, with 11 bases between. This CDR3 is CASSWAGLSNQPQHF. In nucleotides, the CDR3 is TGCGCCAGCAGCTGGGCGGGGTTAAGCAATCAGCCCCAGCATTTT.

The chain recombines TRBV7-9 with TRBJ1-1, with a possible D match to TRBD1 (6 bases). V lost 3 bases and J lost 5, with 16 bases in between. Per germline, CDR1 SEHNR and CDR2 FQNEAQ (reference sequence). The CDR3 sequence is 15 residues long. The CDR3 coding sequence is TGTGCCAGCAGCTTGCGACAGGCAGAAGGTACTGAAGCTTTCTTT. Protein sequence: CASSLRQAEGTEAFF.

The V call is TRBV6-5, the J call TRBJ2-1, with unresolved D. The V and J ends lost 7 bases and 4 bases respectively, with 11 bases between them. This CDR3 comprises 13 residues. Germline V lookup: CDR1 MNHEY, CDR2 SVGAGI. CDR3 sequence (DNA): TGTGCCAGCACCGCCCAGGATTACAATGAGCAGTTCTTC. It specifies CASTAQDYNEQFF.

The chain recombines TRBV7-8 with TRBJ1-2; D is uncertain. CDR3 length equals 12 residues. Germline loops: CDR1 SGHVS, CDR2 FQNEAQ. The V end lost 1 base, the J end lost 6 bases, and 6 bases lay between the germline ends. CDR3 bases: TGTGCCAGCAGCTTAGACCGGGATGGCTACACCTTC. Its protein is CASSLDRDGYTF. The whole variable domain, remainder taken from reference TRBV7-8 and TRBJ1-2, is GAGVSQSPRYKVAKRGQDVALRCDPISGHVSLFWYQQALGQGPEFLTYFQNEAQLDKSGLPSDRFFAERPEGSVSTLKIQRTQQEDSAVYLCASSLDRDGYTFGSGTRLTVV.

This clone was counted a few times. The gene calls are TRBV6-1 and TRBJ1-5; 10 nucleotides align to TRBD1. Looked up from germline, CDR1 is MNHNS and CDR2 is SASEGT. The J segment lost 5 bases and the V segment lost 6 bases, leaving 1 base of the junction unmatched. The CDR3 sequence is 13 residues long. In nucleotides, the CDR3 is TGTGCCAGCAGGGACAGGGGGGATCAGCCCCAGCATTTT. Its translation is CASRDRGDQPQHF.

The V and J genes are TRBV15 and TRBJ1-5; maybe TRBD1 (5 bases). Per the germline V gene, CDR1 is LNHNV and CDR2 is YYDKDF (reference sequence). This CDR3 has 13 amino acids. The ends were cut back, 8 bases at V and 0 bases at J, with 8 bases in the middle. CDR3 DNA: TGTGCCACCCGACAGAGTAGCAATCAGCCCCAGCATTTT. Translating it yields CATRQSSNQPQHF.

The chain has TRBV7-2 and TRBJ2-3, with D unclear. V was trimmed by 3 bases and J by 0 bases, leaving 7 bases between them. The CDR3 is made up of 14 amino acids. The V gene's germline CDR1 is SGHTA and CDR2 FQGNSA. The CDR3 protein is CASSFYASTDTQYF. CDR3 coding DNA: TGTGCCAGCAGCTTTTACGCTAGCACAGATACGCAGTATTTT.

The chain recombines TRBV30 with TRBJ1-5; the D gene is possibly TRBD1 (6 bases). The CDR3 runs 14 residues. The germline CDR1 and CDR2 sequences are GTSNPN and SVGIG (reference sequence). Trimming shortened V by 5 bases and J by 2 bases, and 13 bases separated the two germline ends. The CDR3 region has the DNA TGTGCCTGGGGAGGAGCAGGGGGCAATCAGCCCCAGCATTTT. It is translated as CAWGGAGGNQPQHF. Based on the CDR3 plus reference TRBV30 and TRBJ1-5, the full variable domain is SQTIHQWPATLVQPVGSPLSLECTVEGTSNPNLYWYRQAAGRGLQLLFYSVGIGQISSEVPQNLSASRPQDRQFILSSKKLLLSDSGFYLCAWGGAGGNQPQHFGDGTRLSIL.

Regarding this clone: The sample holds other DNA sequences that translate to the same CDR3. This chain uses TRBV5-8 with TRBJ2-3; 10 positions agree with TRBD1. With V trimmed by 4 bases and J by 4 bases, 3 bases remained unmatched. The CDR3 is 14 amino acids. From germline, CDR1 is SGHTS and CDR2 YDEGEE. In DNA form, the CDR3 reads TGTGCCAGCAGCCTCGGACAGGGGGCAGATACGCAGTATTTT. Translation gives CASSLGQGADTQYF. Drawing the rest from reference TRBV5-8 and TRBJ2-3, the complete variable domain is EAGVTQSPTHLIKTRGQQATLRCSPISGHTSVYWYQQALGLGLQFLLWYDEGEERNRGNFPPRFSGRQFPNYSSELNVNALELEDSALYLCASSLGQGADTQYFGPGTRLTVL.

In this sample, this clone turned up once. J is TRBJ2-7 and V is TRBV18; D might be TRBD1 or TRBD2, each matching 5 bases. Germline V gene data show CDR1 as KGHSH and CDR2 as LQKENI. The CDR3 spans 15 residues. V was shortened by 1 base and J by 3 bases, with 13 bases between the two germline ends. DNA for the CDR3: TGTGCCAGCTCACCACAGGGGAGCCAAGGCTACGAGCAGTACTTC. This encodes CASSPQGSQGYEQYF.

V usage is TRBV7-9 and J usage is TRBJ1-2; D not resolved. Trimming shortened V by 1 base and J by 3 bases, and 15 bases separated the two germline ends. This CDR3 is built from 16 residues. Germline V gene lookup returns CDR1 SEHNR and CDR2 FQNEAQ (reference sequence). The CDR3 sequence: CASSLDGQSKDYGYTF. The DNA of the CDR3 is TGTGCCAGCAGCTTAGACGGGCAGTCAAAGGACTATGGCTACACCTTC.

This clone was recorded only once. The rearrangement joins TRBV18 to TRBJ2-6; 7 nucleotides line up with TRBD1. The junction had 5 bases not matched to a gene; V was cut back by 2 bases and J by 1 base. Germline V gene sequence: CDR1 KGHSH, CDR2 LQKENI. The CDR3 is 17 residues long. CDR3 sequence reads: CASSPAGTVSGANVLTF. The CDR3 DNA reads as TGTGCCAGCTCACCAGCCGGGACAGTATCTGGGGCCAACGTCCTGACTTTC.

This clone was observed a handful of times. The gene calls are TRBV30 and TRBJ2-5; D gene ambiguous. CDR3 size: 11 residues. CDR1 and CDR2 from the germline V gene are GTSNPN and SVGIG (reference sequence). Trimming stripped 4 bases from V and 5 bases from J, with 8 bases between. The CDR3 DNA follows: TGTGCCTGGACCTCTCGGGAGACCCAGTACTTC. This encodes CAWTSRETQYF.

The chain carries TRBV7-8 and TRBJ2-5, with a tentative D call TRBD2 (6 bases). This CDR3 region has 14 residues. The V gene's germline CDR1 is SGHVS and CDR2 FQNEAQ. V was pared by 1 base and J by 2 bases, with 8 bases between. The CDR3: CASSLGGGQETQYF. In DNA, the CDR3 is TGTGCCAGCAGCTTAGGAGGAGGGCAAGAGACCCAGTACTTC. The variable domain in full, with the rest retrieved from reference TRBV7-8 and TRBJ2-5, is GAGVSQSPRYKVAKRGQDVALRCDPISGHVSLFWYQQALGQGPEFLTYFQNEAQLDKSGLPSDRFFAERPEGSVSTLKIQRTQQEDSAVYLCASSLGGGQETQYFGPGTRLLVL.

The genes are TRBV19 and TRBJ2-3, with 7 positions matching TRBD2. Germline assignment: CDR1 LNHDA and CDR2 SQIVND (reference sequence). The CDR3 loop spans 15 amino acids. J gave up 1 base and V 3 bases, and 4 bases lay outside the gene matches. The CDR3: CASSMSGTRTDTQYF. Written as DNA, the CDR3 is TGTGCCAGTAGTATGAGCGGGACTCGCACAGATACGCAGTATTTT.